Reported below is one TCR beta chain. Its antigen is not known. Method: immunoSEQ multiplex PCR; TCRdb's copy keeps in-frame clones and lacks some. The repertoire shows under 150,000 clones; the top ten hold 2% to 2.5%. This record comes from a study of T cell responses to AZD1222 COVID-19 vaccine. Whole-study findings and limits: Spike-specific TCRs gained breadth and depth after people received two AZD1222 doses. Seropositivity was recorded at baseline in only six AZD1222 recipients. Distributed over spike, vaccine-associated CD4 TCRs predominated at 160-218 and 743-854.

Germline V gene sequence: CDR1 LGHDT, CDR2 YNNKEL (reference sequence). The CDR3 has 15 residues. Deletions cut 0 bases from V and 4 bases from J, with 11 bases between. The clonotype originates from an adult in good health. The chain carries TRBV3-1 (or the pseudogene TRBV3-2) and TRBJ2-3; D may be TRBD1 or TRBD2 (5 bases each). The sequenced sample was peripheral blood. The CDR3 region is CASSQEWGLADTQYF. The CDR3 bases are TGTGCCAGCAGCCAAGAATGGGGGTTGGCAGATACGCAGTATTTT.